These T cell receptor beta chains were read from a single sample in a study of Ad26.COV2.S vaccination and SARS-CoV-2 variants. This table comes from immunoSEQ multiplex PCR, and its TCRdb copy is limited to in-frame clones, with some not included. The table has about 250,000 clones, 70% to 90% seen once; the top ten hold roughly 3%. Sample: peripheral blood, taken in a trial of Ad26.COV2.S vaccine versus placebo. Receptors originate from a person aged 18-65 years who received the Ad26.COV2.S COVID-19 vaccine or a placebo. Both conserved end residues are part of each CDR3. The order of the fields is J gene, V gene, clone size, D gene, CDR3 DNA, CDR3 protein. D genes are given only for firm matches. Size is omitted from some rows. Given values are once, few, many or a class for expanded clones.

TRBJ1-3 TRBV6-5 NA NA TGTGCCAGCAAAATAGACACAACTGGAAACACCATATATTTT CASKIDTTGNTIYF
TRBJ2-2 TRBV2 NA TRBD2 TGTGCCAGCATCCTTCGACCTAGCGGGGTTACCGGGGAGCTGTTTTTT CASILRPSGVTGELFF
TRBJ2-2 TRBV7-9 NA NA TGTGCCAGCAGCGATGGGGCCGGGGAGCTGTTTTTT CASSDGAGELFF
TRBJ1-2 TRBV5-1 NA NA TGCGCCAGCAGCTCGGCCGCCGGGGCGTATGGCTACACCTTC CASSSAAGAYGYTF
TRBJ1-4 TRBV13 NA NA TGTGCCAGCAGCCCCGGACGGGGGACTAATGAAAAACTGTTTTTT CASSPGRGTNEKLFF
TRBJ2-2 TRBV7-2 few NA TGTGCCAGCAGCGTAGTGGGGGACACCGGGGAGCTGTTTTTT CASSVVGDTGELFF
TRBJ2-1 TRBV24-1 NA NA TGTGCCACCAGTTACAGGGACAATGAGCAGTTCTTC CATSYRDNEQFF
TRBJ2-2 TRBV6-2/TRBV6-3 NA TRBD2 TGTGCCAGCAGTAGACTAGGAAAGACGACTAGCGGGAGATCTAGCGGGGAGCTGTTTTTT CASSRLGKTTSGRSSGELFF
TRBJ2-3 TRBV27 NA NA TGTGCCAGCAGTTTAACCGGGACTCCTAGCACAGATACGCAGTATTTT CASSLTGTPSTDTQYF
TRBJ2-1 TRBV5-1 NA TRBD1 TGCGCCAGCAGCTTAGCCGGGACAGGGGTATCCAATGAGCAGTTCTTC CASSLAGTGVSNEQFF
TRBJ2-3 TRBV7-3 NA NA TGTGCCAGCAGCTTAGGGGCCTTAGATACGCAGTATTTT CASSLGALDTQYF
TRBJ1-2 TRBV6-2/TRBV6-3 NA NA TGTGCCAGCAGTTACGGACAGCGCTATGGCTACACCTTC CASSYGQRYGYTF
TRBJ1-1 TRBV19 NA TRBD1 TGTGCCAGTCAGGGACAGGGGGGTACTGAAGCTTTCTTT CASQGQGGTEAFF
TRBJ1-5 TRBV4-3 NA NA TGCGCCAGCAGCCAAGATCTAGGGAATCAGCCCCAGCATTTT CASSQDLGNQPQHF
TRBJ2-1 TRBV4-2 NA TRBD2 TGTGCCAGCAGCCATGAACTAGCGGGAGGCAAGAATGAGCAGTTCTTC CASSHELAGGKNEQFF
TRBJ2-3 TRBV14 NA NA TGTGCCAGCAGCCCTGGCAGGGATACGCAGTATTTT CASSPGRDTQYF
TRBJ1-1 TRBV19 NA NA TGTGCCAGTAGTATAGGGGGTGTGAACACTGAAGCTTTCTTT CASSIGGVNTEAFF
TRBJ2-1 TRBV5-6 NA NA TGTGCCAGCAGCTTGGCCGTGGGATTGGCGCAGTTCTTC CASSLAVGLAQFF
TRBJ1-1 TRBV28 NA NA TGTGCCAGCAGTATGCCGCGGGTAGGGAACACTGAAGCTTTCTTT CASSMPRVGNTEAFF
TRBJ2-1 TRBV6-4 NA NA TGTGCCAGCAGCCCCGGTCACAGGGCGGGGAATGAGCAGTTCTTC CASSPGHRAGNEQFF
TRBJ1-3 TRBV7-2 NA NA TGTGCCAGCAGCTTAAAGGGTTCGGGAGGGGAAAACACCATATATTTT CASSLKGSGGENTIYF
TRBJ1-6 TRBV11-2 once NA TGTGCCAGCAGCTACCAACTGAGTAATTCACCCCTCCACTTT CASSYQLSNSPLHF
TRBJ2-5 TRBV19 NA TRBD1 TGTGCCAGTAGTATAGACCATCTCGCGACAGGGGGCGTGGAGACCCAGTACTTC CASSIDHLATGGVETQYF
TRBJ1-2 TRBV27 NA NA TGTGCCAGCAGTTTATATGCGGGACGGTCCTATGGCTACACCTTC CASSLYAGRSYGYTF
TRBJ2-1 TRBV2 NA NA TGTGCCAGCAGTGCCTATGAGCAGTTCTTC CASSAYEQFF
TRBJ2-5 TRBV24-1 NA NA TGTGCCACCAGTGATTCAGGGGCCCAAGAGACCCAGTACTTC CATSDSGAQETQYF
TRBJ1-6 TRBV7-8 NA TRBD1 TGTGCCAGCAGCTTAACCCCGACAGGGGTTGACTCACCCCTCCACTTT CASSLTPTGVDSPLHF
TRBJ2-5 TRBV27 NA TRBD2 TGTGCCAGCAGTCGCCGGCCGGGACTAGCGGGCCAAGAGACCCAGTACTTC CASSRRPGLAGQETQYF
TRBJ1-2 TRBV19 NA NA TGTGCCAGTAGTATAAAAAACAGGGATGGCTACACCTTC CASSIKNRDGYTF
TRBJ2-5 TRBV2 NA TRBD1 TGTGCCAGCATGGGACAGGGGGCCGGGGAGACCCAGTACTTC CASMGQGAGETQYF
TRBJ2-3 TRBV11-3 NA NA TGTGCCAGCAGCTTAGATGGGGCTAGCCTGCTACGGGCGATCGGCTATACGCAGTATTTT CASSLDGASLLRAIGYTQYF
TRBJ1-4 TRBV7-9 NA TRBD1 TGTGCCAGCAGCCGGGACTCGGGACAGGGGAGGAGGGAACTGTTTTTT CASSRDSGQGRRELFF
TRBJ2-1 TRBV4-1 NA NA TGCGCCAGCAGCCACATCGGGACTGAGCAGTTCTTC CASSHIGTEQFF
TRBJ2-2 TRBV5-8 NA NA TGTGCCAGCAGCTTCGTTATACTGATCACAACCGGGGAGCTGTTTTTT CASSFVILITTGELFF
TRBJ2-5 TRBV4-3 NA NA TGCGCCAGCAGCCAAGTCCCCGGGACTCCAGAGACCCAGTACTTC CASSQVPGTPETQYF
TRBJ2-5 TRBV4-3 NA TRBD1 TGCGCCAGCAGCCTAACGGGACAGGGGGCCCAAGAGACCCAGTACTTC CASSLTGQGAQETQYF
TRBJ1-4 TRBV7-9 NA TRBD1 TGTGCCAGCAGCTTGGACAGGGGGGATGAAAAACTGTTTTTT CASSLDRGDEKLFF
TRBJ1-5 TRBV4-1 few NA TGCGCCAGCAGCCAAGCCCAGGGGTGGATGGAGGATCAGCCCCAGCATTTT CASSQAQGWMEDQPQHF
TRBJ2-1 TRBV9 NA TRBD2 TGTGCCAGCAGCCCAGGACTAGCGTCGTACAATGAGCAGTTCTTC CASSPGLASYNEQFF
TRBJ2-1 TRBV5-6 NA TRBD1 TGTGCCAGCAGTCTCTGGGACAGGCCCTACAATGAGCAGTTCTTC CASSLWDRPYNEQFF
TRBJ2-5 TRBV7-2 NA NA TGTGCCAGCAGCTTTCAAGGGAGGAGGGAGACCCAGTACTTC CASSFQGRRETQYF
TRBJ1-1 TRBV5-1 NA NA TGCGCCAGCAGCTTGGAGGCAGGGCGCCCTGAAGCTTTCTTT CASSLEAGRPEAFF
TRBJ2-3 TRBV11-3 NA TRBD2 TGTGCCAGCAGCAGGACTAGCGGGAGTGTGACAGATACGCAGTATTTT CASSRTSGSVTDTQYF
TRBJ1-3 TRBV7-9 NA NA TGTGCCAGCAGCTTATTCTTAGGGTTCGCCTCTGGAAACACCATATATTTT CASSLFLGFASGNTIYF
TRBJ2-1 TRBV30 NA NA TGTGCCTGGAGTCGGGCAGGGAGTGAGCAGTTCTTC CAWSRAGSEQFF
TRBJ1-1 TRBV20-1 NA NA TGCAGTGCTAAAGGTACAGGGAGGGCTTTCTTT CSAKGTGRAFF
TRBJ2-2 TRBV4-1 NA TRBD1 TGCGCCAGCAGCCATTCTCAGGGGGCCGGGGAGCTGTTTTTT CASSHSQGAGELFF
TRBJ1-1 TRBV5-6 NA NA TGTGCCAGCAGCCTACAGGTAACTGAAGCTTTCTTT CASSLQVTEAFF
TRBJ1-2 TRBV27 NA NA TGTGCCGCGGGAGACAGAAACTATGGCTACACCTTC CAAGDRNYGYTF
TRBJ1-1 TRBV30 NA NA TGTGCCTGGAAGGCAGAAGGAACTGAAGCTTTCTTT CAWKAEGTEAFF
TRBJ2-7 TRBV2 once NA TGTGCCAGCAGTGTGGTCCGGACTGACGAGCAGTACTTC CASSVVRTDEQYF
TRBJ2-3 TRBV7-6 NA NA TGTGCCAGCAGCTTAGCGGGCGGATCAGATACGCAGTATTTT CASSLAGGSDTQYF
TRBJ1-1 TRBV4-2 NA NA TGTGCCAGCAGCCAAGAACAGGGATACACTGAAGCTTTCTTT CASSQEQGYTEAFF
TRBJ1-3 TRBV7-3 NA NA TGTGCCAGCAGCTTACCCGACGGAAACACCATATATTTT CASSLPDGNTIYF
TRBJ1-6 TRBV6-5 NA TRBD1 TGTGCCAGCACTGGGGGACAGGGCAGCAATTCACCCCTCCACTTT CASTGGQGSNSPLHF
TRBJ1-2 TRBV10-3 NA NA TGTGCCATCAGTGAGGGGATCACCGGGGGCTACACCTTC CAISEGITGGYTF
TRBJ2-3 TRBV6-2/TRBV6-3 NA NA TGTGCCAGCAGTTTTGGGAATACGCAGTATTTT CASSFGNTQYF
TRBJ2-7 TRBV30 NA NA TGTGCCTGGAGTGGTACAGACAGCTCCTACGAGCAGTACTTC CAWSGTDSSYEQYF